Sequencing of this T cell receptor (beta chain) was carried out in a study of T cell responses to AZD1222 COVID-19 vaccine. As for the study in general: Pooled samples include second doses given at about 4 or 12 weeks.

Study results and caveats: Just six AZD1222 recipients were seropositive at baseline. The peak T cell response came first, and repertoires were sampled only after it.

Clones were sequenced by immunoSEQ multiplex PCR, and TCRdb holds only the in-frame ones, with some missing. Of 150,000 to 200,000 clones listed, around 90% were seen once; the top ten hold 1.1% to 1.5%. This clone was observed a few times. Its antigen is unidentified. This sequence was found in an adult in good health. The source was peripheral blood, collected on day 0 of AZD1222 vaccination.

The CDR3 here is CASSLTTSGLSYNEQFF. CDR3 nucleotides: TGTGCCAGCAGCCTTACGACTAGCGGCCTCTCCTACAATGAGCAGTTCTTC. This chain connects TRBV13 to TRBJ2-1, with 9 nucleotides matching TRBD2. This CDR3 has 17 residues. The germline CDR1 and CDR2 sequences are PRHDT and FYEKMQ (reference sequence). The V gene end was trimmed by 5 bases and the J gene end by 0 bases; junction bases not matched to a gene: 8.